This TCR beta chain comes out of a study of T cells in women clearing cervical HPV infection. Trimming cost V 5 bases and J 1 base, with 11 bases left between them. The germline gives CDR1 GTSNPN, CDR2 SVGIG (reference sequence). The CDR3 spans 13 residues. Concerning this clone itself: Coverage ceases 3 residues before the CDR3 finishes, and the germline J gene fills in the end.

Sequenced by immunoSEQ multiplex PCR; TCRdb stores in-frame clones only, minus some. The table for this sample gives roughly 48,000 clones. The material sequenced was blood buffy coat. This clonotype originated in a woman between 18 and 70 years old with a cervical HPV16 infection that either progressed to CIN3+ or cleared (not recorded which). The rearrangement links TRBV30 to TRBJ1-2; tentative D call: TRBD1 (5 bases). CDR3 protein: CAWRPDNNYGYTF. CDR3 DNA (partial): TGTGCCTGGCGTCCGGACAATAACTATGGC.